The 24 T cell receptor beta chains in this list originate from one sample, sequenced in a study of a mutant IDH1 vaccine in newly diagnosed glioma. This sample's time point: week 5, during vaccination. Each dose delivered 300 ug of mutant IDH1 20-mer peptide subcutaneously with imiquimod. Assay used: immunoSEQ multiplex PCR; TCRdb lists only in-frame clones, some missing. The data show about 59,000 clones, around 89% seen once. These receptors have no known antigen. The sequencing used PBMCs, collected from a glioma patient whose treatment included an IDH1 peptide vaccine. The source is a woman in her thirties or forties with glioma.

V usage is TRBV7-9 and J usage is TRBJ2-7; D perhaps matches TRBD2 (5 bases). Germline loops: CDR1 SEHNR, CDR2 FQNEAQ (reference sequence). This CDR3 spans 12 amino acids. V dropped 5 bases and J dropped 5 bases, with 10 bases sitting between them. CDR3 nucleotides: TGTGCCAGCAGCGAAGAGGGTAACGAGCAGTACTTC. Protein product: CASSEEGNEQYF.

The CDR3 sequence: CASSLLRGTSGRRGNIQYF. The DNA of the CDR3 is TGTGCCAGCAGCCTCCTAAGGGGGACTAGCGGGAGGAGGGGAAACATTCAGTACTTC. The rearrangement joins TRBV7-2 to TRBJ2-4; 15 nucleotides agree with TRBD2. Germline CDR1 SGHTA, CDR2 FQGNSA. V shed 5 bases, J shed 6 bases, and the junction held 14 bases outside the gene matches. The CDR3 is made up of 19 amino acids.

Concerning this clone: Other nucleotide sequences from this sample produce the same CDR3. The CDR3 DNA sequence: TGTGCCAGCTCACCACAGGGGGACTATGGCTACACCTTC. This gives the protein CASSPQGDYGYTF. The chain combines TRBV18 with TRBJ1-2; perhaps TRBD1 as D (6 bases). V was shortened by 1 base and J by 3 bases, with 6 bases between the two germline ends. Germline V gene data show CDR1 as KGHSH and CDR2 as LQKENI. CDR3 length equals 13 residues.

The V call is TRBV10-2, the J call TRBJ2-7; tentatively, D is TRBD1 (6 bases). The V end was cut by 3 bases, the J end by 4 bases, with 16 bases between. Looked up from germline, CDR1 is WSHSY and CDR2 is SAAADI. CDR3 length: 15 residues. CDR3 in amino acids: CASSESGASSYEQYF. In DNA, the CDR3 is TGCGCCAGCAGTGAATCAGGGGCTTCATCTTACGAGCAGTACTTC.

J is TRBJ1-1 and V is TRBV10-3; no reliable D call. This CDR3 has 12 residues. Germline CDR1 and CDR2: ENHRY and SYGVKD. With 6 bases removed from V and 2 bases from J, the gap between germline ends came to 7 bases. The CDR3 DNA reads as TGTGCCATCAGGGGAGATAACACTGAAGCTTTCTTT. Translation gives CAIRGDNTEAFF.

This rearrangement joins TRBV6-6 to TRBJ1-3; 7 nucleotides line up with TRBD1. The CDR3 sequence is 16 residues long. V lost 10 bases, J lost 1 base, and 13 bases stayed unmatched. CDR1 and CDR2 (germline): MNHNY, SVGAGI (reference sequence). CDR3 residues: CATATGKRVSGNTIYF. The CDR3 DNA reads TGTGCCACCGCGACAGGGAAGCGGGTATCTGGAAACACCATATATTTT.

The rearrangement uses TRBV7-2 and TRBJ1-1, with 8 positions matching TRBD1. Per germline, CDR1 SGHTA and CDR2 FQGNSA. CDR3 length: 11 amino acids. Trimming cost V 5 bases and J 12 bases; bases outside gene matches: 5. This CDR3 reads CASSTRGHTFF. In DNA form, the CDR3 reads TGTGCCAGCAGCACCAGGGGGCATACTTTCTTT.

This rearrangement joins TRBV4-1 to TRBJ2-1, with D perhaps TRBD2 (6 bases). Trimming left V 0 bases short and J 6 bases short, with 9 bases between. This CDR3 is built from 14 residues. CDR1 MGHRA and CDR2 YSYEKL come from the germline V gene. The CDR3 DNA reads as TGCGCCAGCAGCCAAGATCGGGGACTCAATGAGCAGTTCTTC. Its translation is CASSQDRGLNEQFF.

The CDR3 DNA sequence: TGCGCCAGCAGTGAAGCGGGGGGGCCTGATGAGCAGTTCTTC. Protein product: CASSEAGGPDEQFF. The chain carries TRBV10-1 and TRBJ2-1; 10 nucleotides align to TRBD2. V was clipped by 3 bases and J by 8 bases; unmatched bases: 4. This CDR3 has 14 amino acids. Germline CDR1 WNHNN, CDR2 SYGVQD (reference sequence).

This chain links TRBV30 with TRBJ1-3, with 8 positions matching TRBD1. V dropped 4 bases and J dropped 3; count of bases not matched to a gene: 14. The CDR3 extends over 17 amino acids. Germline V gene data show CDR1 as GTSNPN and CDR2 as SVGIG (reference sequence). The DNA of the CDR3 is TGTGCCTGGACCGGTGGTTTATCGGACAGGGTTGGAAACACCATATATTTT. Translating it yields CAWTGGLSDRVGNTIYF.

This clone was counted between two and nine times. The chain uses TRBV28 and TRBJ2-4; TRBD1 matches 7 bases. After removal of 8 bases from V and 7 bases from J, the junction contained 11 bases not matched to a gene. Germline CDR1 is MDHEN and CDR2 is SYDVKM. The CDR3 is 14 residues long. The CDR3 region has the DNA TGTGCCAGCGGATCACAGGGGATGTCGAACATTCAGTACTTC. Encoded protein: CASGSQGMSNIQYF.

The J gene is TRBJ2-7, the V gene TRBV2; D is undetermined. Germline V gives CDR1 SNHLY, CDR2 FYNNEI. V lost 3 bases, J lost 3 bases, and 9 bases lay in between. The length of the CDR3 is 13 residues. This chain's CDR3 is CASSDPLSYEQYF. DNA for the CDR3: TGTGCCAGCAGTGACCCTCTCAGCTACGAGCAGTACTTC.

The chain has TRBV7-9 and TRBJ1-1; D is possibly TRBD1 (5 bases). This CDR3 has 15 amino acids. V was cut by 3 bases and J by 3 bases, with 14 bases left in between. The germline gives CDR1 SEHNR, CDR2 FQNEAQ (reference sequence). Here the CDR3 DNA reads TGTGCCAGCAGCTTCGCGAGGGGCGGGGACACTGAAGCTTTCTTT. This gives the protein CASSFARGGDTEAFF.

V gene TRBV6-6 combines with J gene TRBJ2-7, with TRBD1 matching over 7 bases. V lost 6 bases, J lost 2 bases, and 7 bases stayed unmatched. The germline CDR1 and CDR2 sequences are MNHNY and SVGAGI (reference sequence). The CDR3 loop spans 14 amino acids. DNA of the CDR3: TGTGCCAGCAGATCACCGGGACAGACCTACGAGCAGTACTTC. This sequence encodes CASRSPGQTYEQYF.

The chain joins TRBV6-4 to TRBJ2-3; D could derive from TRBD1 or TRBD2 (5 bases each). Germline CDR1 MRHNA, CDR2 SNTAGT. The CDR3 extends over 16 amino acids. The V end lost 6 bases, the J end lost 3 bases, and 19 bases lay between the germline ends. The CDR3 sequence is CASSASGKGRTDTQYF. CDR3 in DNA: TGTGCCAGCAGCGCCTCCGGGAAGGGGAGAACAGATACGCAGTATTTT.

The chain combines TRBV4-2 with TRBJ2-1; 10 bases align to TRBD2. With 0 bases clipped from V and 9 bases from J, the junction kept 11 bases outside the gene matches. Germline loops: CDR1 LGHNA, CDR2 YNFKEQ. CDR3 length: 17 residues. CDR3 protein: CASSQDWRASGGFEQFF. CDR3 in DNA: TGTGCCAGCAGCCAAGATTGGCGGGCTAGCGGGGGTTTTGAGCAGTTCTTC.

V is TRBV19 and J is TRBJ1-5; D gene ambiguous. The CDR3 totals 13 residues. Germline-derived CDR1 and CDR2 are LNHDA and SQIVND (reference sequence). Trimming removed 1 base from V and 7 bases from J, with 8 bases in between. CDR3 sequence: CASSIGGMQPQHF. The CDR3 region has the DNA TGTGCCAGTAGTATAGGGGGTATGCAGCCCCAGCATTTT.

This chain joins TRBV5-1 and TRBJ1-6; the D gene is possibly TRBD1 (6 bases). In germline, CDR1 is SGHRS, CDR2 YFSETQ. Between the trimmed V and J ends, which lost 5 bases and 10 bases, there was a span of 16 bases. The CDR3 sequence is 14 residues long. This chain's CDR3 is CASSKQGVGSPLHF. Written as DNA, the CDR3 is TGCGCCAGCAGTAAACAGGGAGTGGGATCACCCCTCCACTTT.

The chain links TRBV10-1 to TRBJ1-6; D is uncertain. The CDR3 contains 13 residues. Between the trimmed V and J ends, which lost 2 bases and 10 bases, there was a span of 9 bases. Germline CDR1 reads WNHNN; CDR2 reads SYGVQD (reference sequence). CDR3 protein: CASSEGPGSPLHF. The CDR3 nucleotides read TGCGCCAGCAGTGAGGGACCCGGATCACCCCTCCACTTT.

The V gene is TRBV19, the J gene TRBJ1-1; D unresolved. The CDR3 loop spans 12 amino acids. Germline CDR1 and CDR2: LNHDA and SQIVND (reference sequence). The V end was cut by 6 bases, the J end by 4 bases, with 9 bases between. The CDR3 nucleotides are TGTGCCAGTAGGGTGGGGAGCACTGAAGCTTTCTTT. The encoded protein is CASRVGSTEAFF.

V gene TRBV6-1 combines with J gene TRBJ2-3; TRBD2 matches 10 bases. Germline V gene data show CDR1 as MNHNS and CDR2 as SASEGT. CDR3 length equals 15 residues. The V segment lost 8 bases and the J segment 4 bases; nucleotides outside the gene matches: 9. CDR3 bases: TGTGCCAGCGAGTTGCTAGCGGGAGTACCAGATACGCAGTATTTT. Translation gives CASELLAGVPDTQYF.

The CDR3 DNA reads as TGTGCCAGCAGTGGTGGGACAGGGACCAATGAGCAGTTCTTC. Its protein is CASSGGTGTNEQFF. This chain connects TRBV27 to TRBJ2-1; 9 nucleotides match TRBD1. J lost 6 bases, V lost 5 bases, and 5 bases had no gene match. This CDR3 is built from 14 residues. The V gene's germline CDR1 is MNHEY and CDR2 SMNVEV (reference sequence).

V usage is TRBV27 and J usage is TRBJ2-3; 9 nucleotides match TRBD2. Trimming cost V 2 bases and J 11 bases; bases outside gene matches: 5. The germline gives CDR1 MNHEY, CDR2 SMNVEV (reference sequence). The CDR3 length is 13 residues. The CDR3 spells CASSLMAGGKQYF. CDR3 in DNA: TGTGCCAGCAGTTTAATGGCGGGAGGGAAGCAGTATTTT.

Here the CDR3 DNA reads TGTGCCAGCAGTTTATTATCGTATGATACGCAGTATTTT. It is translated as CASSLLSYDTQYF. The J gene is TRBJ2-3, the V gene TRBV28; D is ambiguous. This CDR3 is built from 13 residues. V lost 1 base to trimming and J lost 6 bases, with 8 bases between them. The V gene's germline CDR1 is MDHEN and CDR2 SYDVKM.